This TCR beta chain was identified during a study of T cells in Graves' hyperthyroidism and ophthalmopathy. This clonotype occurred many times. The CDR3 runs 13 residues. Trimming shortened V by 4 bases and J by 7 bases, and 10 bases separated the two germline ends. Germline CDR1 is SGHTA and CDR2 is FQGNSA. TCR beta CDR3 regions were amplified from RNA. Carried out on the TCR CDR3, a first-round RT-PCR used the HTBI primer set. TCRdb called the multiplex PCR reads again in MiXCR, with one record for every CDR3 protein. The sample contains more than 150,000 distinct CDR3 sequences, around 15% of which appear only once.

Material: blood. This TCR was recovered from a woman between 45 and 60 years old with Graves' hyperthyroidism. The chain combines TRBV7-2 with TRBJ2-2; no firm D call. The CDR3 is CASSSSRFGELFF. The CDR3 DNA reads as TGTGCCAGCAGCTCGTCGCGGTTCGGGGAGCTGTTTTTT.